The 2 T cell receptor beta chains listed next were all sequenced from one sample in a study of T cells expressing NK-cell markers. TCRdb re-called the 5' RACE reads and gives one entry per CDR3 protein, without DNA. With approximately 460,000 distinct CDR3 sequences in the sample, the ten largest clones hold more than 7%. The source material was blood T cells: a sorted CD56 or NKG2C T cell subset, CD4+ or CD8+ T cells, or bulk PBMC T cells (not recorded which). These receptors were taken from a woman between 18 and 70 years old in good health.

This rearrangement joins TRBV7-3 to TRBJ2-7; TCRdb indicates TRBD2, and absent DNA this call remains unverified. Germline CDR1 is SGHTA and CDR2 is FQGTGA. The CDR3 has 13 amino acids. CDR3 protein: CASSLTGEGQKSF.

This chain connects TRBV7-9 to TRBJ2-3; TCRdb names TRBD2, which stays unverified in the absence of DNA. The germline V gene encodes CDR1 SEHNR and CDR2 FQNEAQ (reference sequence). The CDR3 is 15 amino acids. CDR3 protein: CASSPGPTPEEAQYF.